This T cell receptor (beta chain) was identified in a study of regulatory T cells in long-lasting Graves disease. Construction of the TCR beta libraries employed iRepertoire HTBI primers in conjunction with Arm-PCR of CDR3 regions. TCRdb called the multiplex PCR reads again in MiXCR, with one record for every CDR3 protein. The table includes some 420,000 distinct CDR3 sequences, 20% to 25% detected once. The germline V gene encodes CDR1 SGHVS and CDR2 FQNEAQ. This CDR3 has 17 residues. V was clipped by 1 base and J by 6 bases; unmatched bases: 8. As to time point: persistent/refractory GD, antithyroid drugs over 5 years with positive TRAb. There was RNA extracted from PBMCs, and the TCR library was made from it. At least ten counts were recorded for this clonotype.

The J gene is TRBJ1-4, the V gene TRBV7-8, with TRBD1 identical over 10 bases. The TCR was taken from a female donor with Graves disease. Sequencing was performed on peripheral blood mononuclear cells (PBMCs), taken when the disease was refractory, from a patient treated with antithyroid drugs. The CDR3 sequence is CASSLVVGGQGHEKLFF. The CDR3 DNA reads TGTGCCAGCAGCTTAGTAGTAGGGGGACAGGGGCATGAAAAACTGTTTTTT.